These 20 T cell receptor beta chains were all obtained from the same sample, sequenced in a study of shared clonotypes between healthy human individuals. This table comes from immunoSEQ multiplex PCR, and its TCRdb copy is limited to in-frame clones, with some not included. The sample records approximately 1.5 million clones, about 98.5% being singletons. The sample was naive CD4+ T cells sorted from blood. Described subset: CD45RA+ positively selected. These receptors all stem from a man aged 30 to 39 in good health.

The chain carries TRBV19 and TRBJ2-1, with D maybe TRBD2 (6 bases). V dropped 5 bases and J dropped 7 bases, with 18 bases sitting between them. This CDR3 region has 15 residues. Per germline, CDR1 LNHDA and CDR2 SQIVND (reference sequence). The CDR3 nucleotides read TGTGCCAGTAGTGTACGGGGGATTTCCCTTAATGAGCAGTTCTTC. Translating gives CASSVRGISLNEQFF. The full variable domain, in which reference TRBV19 and TRBJ2-1 provide the parts outside the CDR3, is DGGITQSPKYLFRKEGQNVTLSCEQNLNHDAMYWYRQDPGQGLRLIYYSQIVNDFQKGDIAEGYSVSREKKESFPLTVTSAQKNPTAFYLCASSVRGISLNEQFFGPGTRLTVL.

This clone appeared a single time. This chain connects TRBV27 to TRBJ2-2, with a possible D match to TRBD1 (5 bases). The CDR3 is 14 amino acids. Trimming cost V 6 bases and J 0 bases, with 8 bases left between them. CDR1 is MNHEY and CDR2 is SMNVEV in the germline V gene (reference sequence). The CDR3 protein is CASRGAANTGELFF. For the CDR3, the DNA is TGTGCCAGCAGAGGGGCGGCGAACACCGGGGAGCTGTTTTTT.

The chain joins TRBV29-1 to TRBJ2-5, with D maybe TRBD1 (6 bases). The CDR3 totals 12 residues. Trimming took 6 bases from V and 3 from J, leaving 11 bases between them. Germline CDR1 is SQVTM and CDR2 is ANQGSEA. The CDR3 loop is CSVTGVKETQYF. CDR3 in DNA: TGCAGCGTGACAGGAGTAAAAGAGACCCAGTACTTC. The full variable domain, with the rest looked up from reference TRBV29-1 and TRBJ2-5, is SAVISQKPSRDICQRGTSLTIQCQVDSQVTMMFWYRQQPGQSLTLIATANQGSEATYESGFVIDKFPISRPNLTFSTLTVSNMSPEDSSIYLCSVTGVKETQYFGPGTRLLVL.

The chain links TRBV29-1 to TRBJ2-7, with 12 bases that match TRBD1. From germline, CDR1 is SQVTM and CDR2 ANQGSEA. This CDR3 comprises 15 residues. V shed 6 bases, J shed 6 bases, and the junction held 12 bases outside the gene matches. The CDR3 region has the DNA TGCAGCGTCCAGATTCCGGGACAGGGGGCATCCGAGCAGTACTTC. It translates to CSVQIPGQGASEQYF.

The V call is TRBV11-2, the J call TRBJ2-7, with D tentatively TRBD2 (6 bases). The V gene's germline CDR1 is SGHAT and CDR2 FQNNGV. Trimming took off 5 bases at V and 4 bases at J, with 18 bases between the two ends. The CDR3 totals 15 residues. This chain's CDR3 is CASSPRPGLNYEQYF. The CDR3 DNA follows: TGTGCCAGCAGCCCCCGACCGGGACTCAATTACGAGCAGTACTTC. Complete variable domain (other parts from reference TRBV11-2 and TRBJ2-7): EAGVAQSPRYKIIEKRQSVAFWCNPISGHATLYWYQQILGQGPKLLIQFQNNGVVDDSQLPKDRFSAERLKGVDSTLKIQPAKLEDSAVYLCASSPRPGLNYEQYFGPGTRLTVT.

This chain joins TRBV14 and TRBJ1-4; a possible D gene is TRBD1 (5 bases). Germline CDR1 reads SGHDN; CDR2 reads FVKESK. V was shortened by 1 base and J by 5 bases, with 11 bases between the two germline ends. The CDR3 loop spans 15 amino acids. CDR3 DNA: TGTGCCAGCAGCCAAGTTGGGGGTCTGAATGAAAAACTGTTTTTT. Encoded protein: CASSQVGGLNEKLFF.

CDR3 in DNA: TGTGCAAGTCGCTTAAAACCCCTCCCCAAACTATACACAGATACGCAGTATTTT. Its protein is CASRLKPLPKLYTDTQYF. The chain carries TRBV12-2 and TRBJ2-3; no check of the table's D call, TRBD2, against the DNA was made. TRBV12-2 is flagged as a pseudogene. This CDR3 comprises 18 residues.

The V gene is TRBV9, the J gene TRBJ2-3, with D uncertain. The CDR3 extends over 15 amino acids. V shed 3 bases and J shed 1 base, with 12 bases lying between them. Germline assignment: CDR1 SGDLS and CDR2 YYNGEE. The CDR3 sequence is CASSARPAGTDTQYF. The CDR3 DNA follows: TGTGCCAGCAGCGCCCGGCCCGCGGGCACAGATACGCAGTATTTT.

The genes are TRBV10-1 and TRBJ1-5, with a weak D call TRBD1 (5 bases). The V gene's germline CDR1 is WNHNN and CDR2 SYGVQD (reference sequence). V lost 6 bases and J lost 3, with 9 bases in between. There are 13 residues in the CDR3. The DNA for the CDR3 is TGCGCCAGCAGCCAGGGAGTCAATCAGCCCCAGCATTTT. Its translation: CASSQGVNQPQHF.

This CDR3 is CASSSFGPSSILTDTQYF. CDR3 nucleotide sequence: TGTGCCAGCAGCTCCTTCGGGCCTAGCTCAATCCTCACAGATACGCAGTATTTT. This sequence joins TRBV7-6 and TRBJ2-3; the D gene is possibly TRBD2 (5 bases). The CDR3 is 18 amino acids. Trimming shortened V by 4 bases and J by 2 bases, and 22 bases separated the two germline ends. Germline V gene lookup returns CDR1 SGHVS and CDR2 FNYEAQ. The variable domain in full, with the rest retrieved from reference TRBV7-6 and TRBJ2-3, is GAGVSQSPRYKVTKRGQDVALRCDPISGHVSLYWYRQALGQGPEFLTYFNYEAQQDKSGLPNDRFSAERPEGSISTLTIQRTEQRDSAMYRCASSSFGPSSILTDTQYFGPGTRLTVL.

The chain links TRBV6-6 to TRBJ2-1; D not resolved. Germline loops: CDR1 MNHNY, CDR2 SVGAGI (reference sequence). CDR3 length equals 16 residues. V lost 0 bases to trimming and J lost 2 bases, with 11 bases between them. CDR3: CASSYSSNIPYNEQFF. The CDR3 DNA is TGTGCCAGCAGTTACTCTAGTAATATTCCCTACAATGAGCAGTTCTTC.

This chain connects TRBV6-1 to TRBJ1-2; D perhaps matches TRBD1 (6 bases). CDR3 size: 15 residues. The germline V gene has CDR1 MNHNS and CDR2 SASEGT. V was clipped by 3 bases and J by 4 bases, with 15 bases between them. CDR3 nucleotides: TGTGCCAGCAGTGATCCTATCGGGGGCCCCTATGGCTACACCTTC. Translated: CASSDPIGGPYGYTF.

CDR3 loop: CASSVQGAFGYTF. In DNA form, the CDR3 reads TGTGCCAGCTCAGTACAGGGGGCCTTTGGCTACACCTTC. The chain combines TRBV18 with TRBJ1-2; 9 bases are a match to TRBD1. CDR3 length: 13 residues. Trimming removed 5 bases from V and 7 bases from J; junction bases left unmatched: 5. Germline CDR1 and CDR2: KGHSH and LQKENI.

Note on this clone: Other DNA sequences within the sample encode an identical CDR3. The rearrangement joins TRBV28 to TRBJ1-1, with D hard to call. V was trimmed by 1 base and J by 5 bases, leaving 8 bases between them. There are 13 residues in the CDR3. The germline gives CDR1 MDHEN, CDR2 SYDVKM. CDR3 sequence reads: CASSLLGGTEAFF. In DNA form, the CDR3 reads TGTGCCAGCAGTTTATTGGGAGGAACTGAAGCTTTCTTT.

This sequence joins TRBV2 and TRBJ1-2, with 10 bases lining up with TRBD1. The germline V gene encodes CDR1 SNHLY and CDR2 FYNNEI. With V trimmed by 10 bases and J by 4 bases, 9 bases remained unmatched. There are 14 residues in the CDR3. DNA of the CDR3: TGTGCCACCAATCCGGACAGGGGGGGCTATGGCTACACCTTC. It is translated as CATNPDRGGYGYTF.

The chain couples TRBV7-8 to TRBJ2-7, with D uncertain. Germline CDR1 and CDR2: SGHVS and FQNEAQ. There are 13 residues in the CDR3. Trimming removed 1 base at V and 3 bases at J, with 7 bases between. The CDR3 reads CASSLVIGYEQYF. The CDR3 DNA is TGTGCCAGCAGCTTAGTGATTGGCTACGAGCAGTACTTC.

CDR3 DNA: TGTGCCAGCAGTTTCCTAGCGGGAGGGGGGACAGATACGCAGTATTTT. Translation gives CASSFLAGGGTDTQYF. The rearrangement joins TRBV28 to TRBJ2-3; TRBD2 matches 12 bases. Germline V gene data show CDR1 as MDHEN and CDR2 as SYDVKM. CDR3 length equals 16 residues. Trimming removed 3 bases from V and 3 bases from J; junction bases left unmatched: 4.

The genes are TRBV11-2 and TRBJ1-2, with D perhaps matching TRBD1 (5 bases). The CDR3 consists of 15 residues. Germline V gene sequence: CDR1 SGHAT, CDR2 FQNNGV. Trimming stripped 7 bases from V and 5 bases from J, with 20 bases between. CDR3 sequence reads: CASNPTTGTAYGYTF. The CDR3 DNA reads TGTGCCAGCAACCCGACCACCGGGACGGCTTATGGCTACACCTTC.

The gene calls are TRBV6-6 and TRBJ2-7, with TRBD2 matching over 8 bases. V lost 4 bases to trimming and J lost 3 bases; unmatched junction nucleotides: 5. The CDR3 totals 14 residues. CDR1 is MNHNY, CDR2 SVGAGI, per germline (reference sequence). This chain's CDR3 is CASSFTGTSYEQYF. DNA for the CDR3: TGTGCCAGCAGTTTCACCGGGACTAGCTACGAGCAGTACTTC.

The chain has TRBV25-1 and TRBJ1-4, with TRBD1 matching 10 bases. The length of the CDR3 is 15 residues. Trimming took 2 bases from V and 6 from J; bases not matched to a gene: 3. Germline CDR1 and CDR2: MGHDK and SYGVNS. The CDR3 loop reads CASSEQTGGDEKLFF. For the CDR3, the DNA is TGTGCCAGCAGTGAACAGACAGGGGGCGATGAAAAACTGTTTTTT. Full variable domain (rest looked up from reference TRBV25-1 and TRBJ1-4): EADIYQTPRYLVIGTGKKITLECSQTMGHDKMYWYQQDPGMELHLIHYSYGVNSTEKGDLSSESTVSRIRTEHFPLTLESARPSHTSQYLCASSEQTGGDEKLFFGSGTQLSVL.